Presented here are 4 T cell receptor beta chains from one specimen sequenced in a study of beta chain features in type 1 diabetes. TCRB transcripts that were expressed got sequenced, as all of the isolated RNA had been reverse transcribed. Sequencing was performed with immunoSEQ multiplex PCR; in TCRdb, only in-frame clones are kept and a portion is missing. The data contain 900,000 or so clones, roughly 17% of them singletons. What was sequenced was naive CD4+ T cells from blood. Receptor source: a woman under 30 in good health.

The chain employs TRBV6-5 and TRBJ1-1, with D perhaps TRBD1 (6 bases). Trimming removed 5 bases at V and 5 bases at J, with 15 bases between. This CDR3 contains 14 residues. From germline, CDR1 is MNHEY and CDR2 SVGAGI. The CDR3 is CASSPQGGVTEAFF. As DNA, the CDR3 is TGTGCCAGCAGTCCACAGGGCGGAGTTACTGAAGCTTTCTTT.

The CDR3 DNA follows: TGTGCCAGCAGCTTAGGAGGGGTTCACACTGAAGCTTTCTTT. It codes for CASSLGGVHTEAFF. This chain joins TRBV7-9 and TRBJ1-1; the D gene is possibly TRBD1 (5 bases). This CDR3 contains 14 residues. Trimming stripped 1 base from V and 3 bases from J, with 9 bases between. Per germline, CDR1 SEHNR and CDR2 FQNEAQ (reference sequence).

The rearrangement uses TRBV5-1 and TRBJ2-7; D ambiguous. V shed 0 bases and J shed 2 bases, with 9 bases lying between them. Looked up from germline, CDR1 is SGHRS and CDR2 is YFSETQ. This CDR3 comprises 14 residues. The CDR3 loop is CASSLGPNAYEQYF. DNA of the CDR3: TGCGCCAGCAGCTTGGGACCGAACGCCTACGAGCAGTACTTC.

With regard to this clone: The identical CDR3 is also encoded by other nucleotide sequences in the sample. The chain links TRBV18 to TRBJ1-2, with TRBD1 matching 7 bases. CDR3 length equals 13 residues. Germline CDR1 and CDR2: KGHSH and LQKENI. J gave up 2 bases and V 3 bases, and 0 bases lay outside the gene matches. The CDR3 here is CASSPGQNYGYTF. In nucleotides, the CDR3 is TGTGCCAGCTCACCGGGACAGAACTATGGCTACACCTTC.